Below, 10 T cell receptor beta chains from the same sample are listed, as sequenced in a study of T cells after yellow fever vaccination. MiXCR, applied by TCRdb to the 5' RACE reads, yields one record per CDR3 protein. The sample shows fewer than 450,000 distinct CDR3 sequences, around 10% of them seen only once. The sequencing used PBMCs, collected on the day of the first yellow fever vaccination. Receptor source: a man between 18 and 35 years old who received the YFV17D yellow fever vaccine.

V gene TRBV18 combines with J gene TRBJ1-5; 7 positions match TRBD1. There are 13 residues in the CDR3. The J segment lost 7 bases and the V segment lost 5 bases, leaving 5 bases of the junction unmatched. Germline V CDR1 and CDR2: KGHSH, LQKENI. The chain's CDR3 is CASSEGADQPQHF. The CDR3 DNA reads as TGTGCCAGCTCAGAGGGGGCGGACCAGCCCCAGCATTTT.

This clonotype was seen more than once but under ten times. The chain combines TRBV10-1 with TRBJ1-1, with 7 bases lining up with TRBD1. The germline V gene encodes CDR1 WNHNN and CDR2 SYGVQD (reference sequence). The CDR3 has 14 residues. J gave up 3 bases and V 6 bases, and 7 bases lay outside the gene matches. CDR3 bases: TGCGCCAGCAGCCCGGGACAGAGCTACACTGAAGCTTTCTTT. This codes for CASSPGQSYTEAFF.

This clonotype was detected only a few times. J is TRBJ2-7 and V is TRBV28, with D possibly matching TRBD1 (5 bases). Trimming shortened V by 3 bases and J by 1 base, and 13 bases separated the two germline ends. Germline assignment: CDR1 MDHEN and CDR2 SYDVKM. The CDR3 extends over 15 amino acids. This CDR3 is CASSLRQQTSYEQYV. CDR3 coding DNA: TGTGCCAGCAGTTTGAGACAGCAAACTTCCTACGAGCAGTACGTC.

This chain joins TRBV6-5 and TRBJ2-5; D not certain. V was shortened by 0 bases and J by 3 bases, with 8 bases between the two germline ends. Germline V gene sequence: CDR1 MNHEY, CDR2 SVGAGI. This CDR3 is built from 14 residues. The CDR3 bases are TGTGCCAGCAGTTACTCCCAGCTGAAAGAGACCCAGTACTTC. Its protein is CASSYSQLKETQYF.

The chain couples TRBV12-3 or TRBV12-4 to TRBJ2-1; 10 nucleotides match TRBD2. The CDR3 loop spans 19 amino acids. Losses at the gene ends were 3 bases for V and 0 bases for J; bases not matched to a gene: 11. The CDR3 protein is CASSFLAGGFIRSYNEQFF. The DNA of the CDR3 is TGTGCCAGCAGTTTTTTAGCGGGGGGCTTTATCCGCTCCTACAATGAGCAGTTCTTC.

This clonotype has more than one count but fewer than ten. This chain joins TRBV7-6 and TRBJ2-7, with TRBD1 matching over 9 bases. The V gene's germline CDR1 is SGHVS and CDR2 FNYEAQ. This CDR3 has 16 amino acids. V was pared by 1 base and J by 2 bases, with 6 bases of the junction left unmatched. DNA for the CDR3: TGTGCCAGCAGCTTAGGACTAGGGACAGGGACCTACGAGCAGTACTTC. Its protein is CASSLGLGTGTYEQYF.

The gene calls are TRBV4-2 and TRBJ1-1; the D is unclear. V dropped 0 bases and J dropped 0 bases, with 17 bases sitting between them. Germline V gene lookup returns CDR1 LGHNA and CDR2 YNFKEQ. The CDR3 has 18 amino acids. The chain's CDR3 is CASSQDPRRLTMNTEAFF. CDR3 in DNA: TGTGCCAGCAGCCAAGACCCACGGAGATTGACTATGAACACTGAAGCTTTCTTT.

This clonotype was seen many times. The chain has TRBV2 and TRBJ2-3; D is ambiguous. The V and J ends lost 3 bases and 0 bases respectively, with 1 base between them. Germline V gives CDR1 SNHLY, CDR2 FYNNEI. CDR3 length: 12 amino acids. CDR3 residues: CASSDSTDTQYF. Here the CDR3 DNA reads TGTGCCAGCAGTGACAGCACAGATACGCAGTATTTT.

This clonotype was seen more than once but under ten times. The genes are TRBV5-1 and TRBJ2-1; 10 nucleotides agree with TRBD2. Germline V gene lookup returns CDR1 SGHRS and CDR2 YFSETQ. There are 15 residues in the CDR3. V lost 4 bases, J lost 6 bases, and 7 bases stayed unmatched. CDR3 in amino acids: CASSQGGTSVNEQFF. The CDR3 DNA sequence: TGCGCCAGCAGCCAAGGCGGGACTAGCGTCAATGAGCAGTTCTTC.

This clonotype was counted only a few times. The V and J genes are TRBV5-4 and TRBJ2-5; no clear D. The germline V gene encodes CDR1 SGHNT and CDR2 YYREEE (reference sequence). The CDR3 sequence is 14 residues long. Trimming cost V 4 bases and J 5 bases, with 15 bases left between them. CDR3 sequence reads: CASSSQRMAETQYF. DNA for the CDR3: TGTGCCAGCAGCAGCCAGAGGATGGCGGAGACCCAGTACTTC. Full variable domain (rest looked up from reference TRBV5-4 and TRBJ2-5): ETGVTQSPTHLIKTRGQQVTLRCSSQSGHNTVSWYQQALGQGPQFIFQYYREEENGRGNFPPRFSGLQFPNYSSELNVNALELDDSALYLCASSSQRMAETQYFGPGTRLLVL.